This T cell receptor (beta chain) was found in a study of blood T cells in healthy people across ages. Study results and caveats: CMV status of donors was not determined, possibly confounding expanded clonotype changes.

Alongside a J-beta primer mix, a sample-barcoded 5' primer served in a second PCR lasting about 6 to 11 cycles. Each TCR beta cDNA got a 12-nucleotide random molecular identifier. MiXCR, applied by TCRdb to the 5' RACE reads, yields one record per CDR3 protein. The table includes over 1,500,000 distinct CDR3 sequences, approximately 50% detected once. The CDR3 is 11 residues long. V lost 6 bases and J lost 4, with 6 bases in between. A remark on this clonotype: Its target is not known.

Sequenced material: blood. The chain employs TRBV12-3 or TRBV12-4 and TRBJ1-2, with no clear D. The source is a woman between 40 and 50 years old in good health. Here the CDR3 reads CASSKAYGYTF. As DNA, the CDR3 is TGTGCCAGCAGCAAGGCCTATGGCTACACCTTC.